This TCR beta chain comes out of a study of blood T cell repertoires in COVID-19. About the study: The United States, Italy and Spain were the sources of the acute and convalescent COVID-19 samples.

Assay used: immunoSEQ multiplex PCR; TCRdb lists only in-frame clones, some missing. This table holds fewer than 300,000 clones, under 90% found once. This CDR3 comprises 16 residues. Trimming took 5 bases from V and 4 from J; bases not matched to a gene: 12. CDR1 MNHEY and CDR2 SVGEGT come from the germline V gene. The V call is TRBV6-2 or TRBV6-3, the J call TRBJ1-1; TRBD1 matches 8 bases. Sequencing was performed on peripheral blood. The receptor was isolated from a human donor in a cohort sampled during active COVID-19. The CDR3 DNA follows: TGTGCCAGCAGTCCCAAGCAGGGGGCGCGGGGCACTGAAGCTTTCTTT. It is translated as CASSPKQGARGTEAFF.